The rows below give T cell receptor beta chains drawn from one sample of a study of CD8+CD57+ T cells in acquired aplastic anemia. Using its own MiXCR run on the reads, TCRdb lists one record per CDR3 protein. Seen here are 150,000 to 200,000 distinct CDR3 sequences, around half observed once, and the top ten hold approximately 2.9%. Source material: sorted CD4+, CD8+, or CD8+CD57+ T cells (not recorded which) from PBMCs. Source of these receptors: a human donor with aplastic anemia. The CDR3 runs from the conserved cysteine through the conserved F or W. Each record gives: CDR3 DNA, CDR3 protein, J gene, D gene, V gene, clone size. D genes are given only for firm matches. A clone size is listed for some rows: how often the clone was seen (once, few, many), or a class if it is expanded.

CDR3nt: TGTGCCACCTCAGCAGGTGGGCTCCAACCTCGCACGGGGCAGTACTTC
CDR3aa: CATSAGGLQPRTGQYF
j_gene: TRBJ2-7
d_gene: NA
v_gene: TRBV7-8
abundance: NA

CDR3nt: TGTGCCAGCAGCCCGGGGACAGCGAGCCCTGCCCAGTACTTC
CDR3aa: CASSPGTASPAQYF
j_gene: TRBJ2-5
d_gene: TRBD1
v_gene: TRBV9
abundance: many

CDR3nt: TGTGCCATCAAAGGGACGAGGACAGGGTTCGTGACAGCTTTCTTT
CDR3aa: CAIKGTRTGFVTAFF
j_gene: TRBJ1-1
d_gene: TRBD1
v_gene: TRBV10-3
abundance: NA

CDR3nt: TGCGCCAGCAGTGCAATGGCAGAGTACAATGAGCAGTTCTTC
CDR3aa: CASSAMAEYNEQFF
j_gene: TRBJ2-1
d_gene: NA
v_gene: TRBV10-2
abundance: NA

CDR3nt: TGTGCCAGCAGTCACCGGACAGGGGAGACCCAGTACTTC
CDR3aa: CASSHRTGETQYF
j_gene: TRBJ2-5
d_gene: TRBD1
v_gene: TRBV10-3
abundance: NA

CDR3nt: TGTGCCTCCCAGCCCGGGACTTACGGAAAACTGTTTTTT
CDR3aa: CASQPGTYGKLFF
j_gene: TRBJ1-4
d_gene: NA
v_gene: TRBV7-6
abundance: few

CDR3nt: TGTGCCAGCAGTTCAGGGGGTAATCGTGGAAACACCATATATTTT
CDR3aa: CASSSGGNRGNTIYF
j_gene: TRBJ1-3
d_gene: TRBD1
v_gene: TRBV9
abundance: NA

CDR3nt: TGCAGTGCTAGAGATTCGAGGGGCACTGAAGCTTTCTTT
CDR3aa: CSARDSRGTEAFF
j_gene: TRBJ1-1
d_gene: NA
v_gene: TRBV20-1
abundance: many

CDR3nt: TGTGCCAGCAGTTACTCGCAGGACGGGACTAGCACAGATACGCAGTATTTT
CDR3aa: CASSYSQDGTSTDTQYF
j_gene: TRBJ2-3
d_gene: NA
v_gene: TRBV6-2/TRBV6-3
abundance: many

CDR3nt: TGTGCCAGCAGCTCTGCTAGAGATTCGGGCAGCACAGATACGCAGTATTTT
CDR3aa: CASSSARDSGSTDTQYF
j_gene: TRBJ2-3
d_gene: NA
v_gene: TRBV11-1
abundance: NA

CDR3nt: TGTGCCAGCAGCCTCAATCGGCCCGGCGAAGCTTTCTTT
CDR3aa: CASSLNRPGEAFF
j_gene: TRBJ1-1
d_gene: NA
v_gene: TRBV16
abundance: many

CDR3nt: TGTGCCAGCATCGGCCTAGCGACAGATACGCAGTATTTT
CDR3aa: CASIGLATDTQYF
j_gene: TRBJ2-3
d_gene: NA
v_gene: TRBV2
abundance: NA

CDR3nt: TGTGCCAGCAGCTTAGGACCGGGAGGGCCCGTAGCAGATACGCAGTATTTT
CDR3aa: CASSLGPGGPVADTQYF
j_gene: TRBJ2-3
d_gene: TRBD2
v_gene: TRBV11-2
abundance: many

CDR3nt: TGCGCCAGCAGCTCCACTAGCGGCGCCTACGAGCAGTACTTC
CDR3aa: CASSSTSGAYEQYF
j_gene: TRBJ2-7
d_gene: TRBD2
v_gene: TRBV5-1
abundance: many

CDR3nt: TGTGCCAGCAGCATTATAGGGGGCCGGGAGACTGAAGCTTTCTTT
CDR3aa: CASSIIGGRETEAFF
j_gene: TRBJ1-1
d_gene: TRBD1
v_gene: TRBV7-3
abundance: many

CDR3nt: TGTGCCAGCAGCTTATCGGTGAACACTGAAGCTTTCTTT
CDR3aa: CASSLSVNTEAFF
j_gene: TRBJ1-1
d_gene: NA
v_gene: TRBV7-3
abundance: many

CDR3nt: TGTGCCACCAGTGGCAACCCCTCAGCGGGAGAAAAAGAGACCCAGTACTTC
CDR3aa: CATSGNPSAGEKETQYF
j_gene: TRBJ2-5
d_gene: TRBD2
v_gene: TRBV24-1
abundance: many

CDR3nt: TGTGCCAGCAGTCCGGGACAGCTTCGGGAAAAACTGTTTTTT
CDR3aa: CASSPGQLREKLFF
j_gene: TRBJ1-4
d_gene: TRBD1
v_gene: TRBV12-3/TRBV12-4
abundance: few

CDR3nt: TGTGCTAGCAGGGTTTCCTCCGAGCAGTACTTC
CDR3aa: CASRVSSEQYF
j_gene: TRBJ2-7
d_gene: NA
v_gene: TRBV7-6
abundance: NA

CDR3nt: TGTGCCAGCAGCCAAGGGCTAGCGGGACGATACGAGCAGTACTTC
CDR3aa: CASSQGLAGRYEQYF
j_gene: TRBJ2-7
d_gene: TRBD2
v_gene: TRBV4-1
abundance: NA

CDR3nt: TGCAGTGCGGTCCCGGACAACGCTAATGAAAAACTGTTTTTT
CDR3aa: CSAVPDNANEKLFF
j_gene: TRBJ1-4
d_gene: NA
v_gene: TRBV20-1
abundance: NA

CDR3nt: TGTGCCTGGACCAAGGACAGGAACATTCAGTACTTC
CDR3aa: CAWTKDRNIQYF
j_gene: TRBJ2-4
d_gene: TRBD1
v_gene: TRBV30
abundance: few

CDR3nt: TGTGCCAGCAGTGCGGGAGGGACCTACAATGAGCAGTTCTTC
CDR3aa: CASSAGGTYNEQFF
j_gene: TRBJ2-1
d_gene: TRBD2
v_gene: TRBV28
abundance: few

CDR3nt: TGTGCCAGCAGCTTAGTGGGGGTTAAAAACATTCAGTACTTC
CDR3aa: CASSLVGVKNIQYF
j_gene: TRBJ2-4
d_gene: NA
v_gene: TRBV11-3
abundance: NA

CDR3nt: TGTGCCAGCAGTGAAAGTACAGTGTCGGATTCACCCCTCCACTTT
CDR3aa: CASSESTVSDSPLHF
j_gene: TRBJ1-6
d_gene: NA
v_gene: TRBV2
abundance: NA

CDR3nt: TGTGCCATCAGTGAATTTGGACCTGCGAACACCGGGGAGCTGTTTTTT
CDR3aa: CAISEFGPANTGELFF
j_gene: TRBJ2-2
d_gene: NA
v_gene: TRBV10-3
abundance: NA

CDR3nt: TGTGCCAGCACATCCGGGGGTTATTCTAGAAGCTACACCTTC
CDR3aa: CASTSGGYSRSYTF
j_gene: TRBJ1-2
d_gene: NA
v_gene: TRBV25-1
abundance: many

CDR3nt: TGCAGTGCTACCCCACCCCCGTACGAGACCCAGTACTTC
CDR3aa: CSATPPPYETQYF
j_gene: TRBJ2-5
d_gene: NA
v_gene: TRBV20-1
abundance: many

CDR3nt: TGTGCCACCAGTGATGGGACTAGAGGCGAGACCCAGTACTTC
CDR3aa: CATSDGTRGETQYF
j_gene: TRBJ2-5
d_gene: TRBD2
v_gene: TRBV24-1
abundance: NA

CDR3nt: TGCGCCAGCAGACGTGACTTATCCTCCTACAATGAGCAGTTCTTC
CDR3aa: CASRRDLSSYNEQFF
j_gene: TRBJ2-1
d_gene: NA
v_gene: TRBV5-1
abundance: many

CDR3nt: TGTGCCAGCAGCCCCCGGACTAGGGGTCTTGAGCAGTTCTTC
CDR3aa: CASSPRTRGLEQFF
j_gene: TRBJ2-1
d_gene: TRBD2
v_gene: TRBV7-3
abundance: many

CDR3nt: TGCGCCAGCAGCGAGGGACTAGCGAACACCGGGGAGCTGTTTTTT
CDR3aa: CASSEGLANTGELFF
j_gene: TRBJ2-2
d_gene: TRBD2
v_gene: TRBV5-1
abundance: NA

CDR3nt: TGTGCCAGCAGTCTTCTCACTAGGAACGAGCAGTACTTC
CDR3aa: CASSLLTRNEQYF
j_gene: TRBJ2-7
d_gene: NA
v_gene: TRBV12-3/TRBV12-4
abundance: many

CDR3nt: TGTGCCATCAGTGAAAGGACTAGCGGCACTACTAGCACAGATACGCAGTATTTT
CDR3aa: CAISERTSGTTSTDTQYF
j_gene: TRBJ2-3
d_gene: TRBD2
v_gene: TRBV10-3
abundance: many

CDR3nt: TGCGCCAGCAGTGAGGGGGACAACTCCTACGAGCAGTACTTC
CDR3aa: CASSEGDNSYEQYF
j_gene: TRBJ2-7
d_gene: NA
v_gene: TRBV10-2
abundance: NA

CDR3nt: TGCAGTGCCGTTGGGACAGGCCAAGAGACCCAGTACTTC
CDR3aa: CSAVGTGQETQYF
j_gene: TRBJ2-5
d_gene: TRBD1
v_gene: TRBV20-1
abundance: many

CDR3nt: TGTGCCAGCAGCCTGAATCCGGGACTAGCGGGAGTTAATGAGCAGTTCTTC
CDR3aa: CASSLNPGLAGVNEQFF
j_gene: TRBJ2-1
d_gene: TRBD2
v_gene: TRBV3-1
abundance: NA

CDR3nt: TGTGCCAGCTCACCGTTGGGACAGGGTACCTTAATTGAGCAGTTCTTC
CDR3aa: CASSPLGQGTLIEQFF
j_gene: TRBJ2-1
d_gene: TRBD1
v_gene: TRBV18
abundance: NA

CDR3nt: TGTGCCAGGGGCACCCCCACTGAAGCTTTCTTT
CDR3aa: CARGTPTEAFF
j_gene: TRBJ1-1
d_gene: NA
v_gene: TRBV2
abundance: NA

CDR3nt: TGCGCCAGCAGTGAGCGGAGGGGGGCCATAAACGAGCAGTACTTC
CDR3aa: CASSERRGAINEQYF
j_gene: TRBJ2-7
d_gene: NA
v_gene: TRBV10-1
abundance: NA

CDR3nt: TGTGCCAGCAGCCGGGACGCCGGGGTGGGCGAGACCCAGTACTTC
CDR3aa: CASSRDAGVGETQYF
j_gene: TRBJ2-5
d_gene: NA
v_gene: TRBV2
abundance: NA

CDR3nt: TGCAGCGTCAAAAGGACAGGGGAAGCTTTCTTT
CDR3aa: CSVKRTGEAFF
j_gene: TRBJ1-1
d_gene: TRBD1
v_gene: TRBV29-1
abundance: NA

CDR3nt: TGTGCCAGCAGCTTACCAGGGGACTACGAGCAGTACTTC
CDR3aa: CASSLPGDYEQYF
j_gene: TRBJ2-7
d_gene: NA
v_gene: TRBV7-9
abundance: NA

CDR3nt: TGTGCCAGCAGTCCCCTCGGAGTAGCGGGCGTTCAAGAGACCCAGTACTTC
CDR3aa: CASSPLGVAGVQETQYF
j_gene: TRBJ2-5
d_gene: TRBD2
v_gene: TRBV6-6
abundance: many

CDR3nt: TGTGCCAGCAGCCAAGGATTAAGAGAAGCTTCCTACAATGAGCAGTTCTTC
CDR3aa: CASSQGLREASYNEQFF
j_gene: TRBJ2-1
d_gene: NA
v_gene: TRBV4-2
abundance: NA

CDR3nt: TGTGCCAGCAGCAGCCGGGACCCCCGGGAGTACTTC
CDR3aa: CASSSRDPREYF
j_gene: TRBJ2-7
d_gene: NA
v_gene: TRBV2
abundance: once

CDR3nt: TGTGCCACCAGCCGAGCGGGACACCTCACAGATACGCAGTATTTT
CDR3aa: CATSRAGHLTDTQYF
j_gene: TRBJ2-3
d_gene: NA
v_gene: TRBV24-1
abundance: NA

CDR3nt: TGCAGTGCTACCTCGTCTTACAGAAGCTCCTATAATTCACCCCTCCACTTT
CDR3aa: CSATSSYRSSYNSPLHF
j_gene: TRBJ1-6
d_gene: NA
v_gene: TRBV20-1
abundance: NA

CDR3nt: TGTGCCAGCAGCCGTGAGGATGGCGGGAGGGGCGAGCAGTACTTC
CDR3aa: CASSREDGGRGEQYF
j_gene: TRBJ2-7
d_gene: TRBD2
v_gene: TRBV14
abundance: many

CDR3nt: TGTGCCAGCAGCCTCGGGACGGTAGCCAAAAACATTCAGTACTTC
CDR3aa: CASSLGTVAKNIQYF
j_gene: TRBJ2-4
d_gene: NA
v_gene: TRBV9
abundance: few